This T cell receptor (beta chain) was sequenced in a study of T-cell reconstitution after alpha-beta-depleted transplantation in children. Study-level results: Day-60 TCRbeta diversity that was high in some patients was derived from surviving recipient T cells and thymic progenitors. Two months or so post-transplant, alpha-beta T cells reportedly derived from several hundred expanded graft clones. T-cell counts and diversity at one year post-transplant came mainly from newly produced T cells.

This clonotype was seen at least ten times. The antigen is not known. Preparation of the TCRbeta library was carried out with unique molecular identifiers. TCRdb re-called the PCR reads through MiXCR, storing one row per CDR3 protein. The table has approximately 500,000 distinct CDR3 sequences, about 11% seen once. The V end lost 4 bases, the J end lost 0 bases, and 17 bases lay between the germline ends. Germline V gene sequence: CDR1 SGHNT, CDR2 YYREEE (reference sequence). The CDR3 is 17 residues long. This TCR was recovered from a child aged 2 to 10 with inherited bone marrow failure, due to receive a stem cell transplant. V is TRBV5-4 and J is TRBJ2-1, with D perhaps assigned TRBD1 or TRBD2 (5 bases each). This specimen consisted of PBMCs, obtained before TCRalphabeta/CD19-depleted stem cell transplant. This CDR3 is CASSNPMGESSYNEQFF. CDR3 in DNA: TGTGCCAGCAGCAATCCTATGGGGGAGAGCTCCTACAATGAGCAGTTCTTC.